This is a list of T cell receptor beta chains from one sample in a study of blood T cell repertoires in COVID-19. Sequencing was performed with immunoSEQ multiplex PCR; in TCRdb, only in-frame clones are kept and a portion is missing. The data show about 84,000 clones, 83% seen once. The sample was peripheral blood. Source of these receptors: a woman aged 80 or over with acute or convalescent COVID-19. Both conserved end residues are part of each CDR3. A D gene is named only where the DNA matches it firmly. The listing skips clone size in some rows; elsewhere it reads once, few, many or a size class.

abundance	j_gene	v_gene	d_gene	CDR3nt	CDR3aa
once	TRBJ2-7	TRBV7-2	.	TGTGCCAGCAGCTTAGTCGCCGGGCAGGGTCCCGAGCAGTACTTC	CASSLVAGQGPEQYF
.	TRBJ2-5	TRBV15	.	TGTGCCACCAGCAGGACTGAAGAGACCCAGTACTTC	CATSRTEETQYF
.	TRBJ2-7	TRBV11-2	.	TGTGCCAGCAGCTTAGATCGAGCGCGGAACGAGCAGTACTTC	CASSLDRARNEQYF
.	TRBJ1-2	TRBV6-6	.	TGTGCCAGTACCCCTCCATATCGGGAGGGCTACACCTTC	CASTPPYREGYTF
.	TRBJ1-1	TRBV2	.	TGTGCCAGCCTTCGGGAAGCGAACACTGAAGCTTTCTTT	CASLREANTEAFF
.	TRBJ1-1	TRBV3-1/TRBV3-2	.	TGTGCCAGCAGCCAAGATGCGGGAGGAATTGAAGCTTTCTTT	CASSQDAGGIEAFF
.	TRBJ2-1	TRBV10-3	.	TGTGCCATCAGTGAGACACTCGGGAGAGGCTCCTACAATGAGCAGTTCTTC	CAISETLGRGSYNEQFF
.	TRBJ2-7	TRBV4-1	.	TGCGCCAGCAGTCCCGGACAGAACAAGTACGAGCAGTACTTC	CASSPGQNKYEQYF
.	TRBJ1-1	TRBV4-1	.	TGCGCCAGCAGCTCAAGGGATCAGGGCCCGTTGAACACTGAAGCTTTCTTT	CASSSRDQGPLNTEAFF
.	TRBJ2-5	TRBV5-1	TRBD2	TGCGCCAGCAGCCTTAGCGGGACTAAAGAGACCCAGTACTTC	CASSLSGTKETQYF
.	TRBJ1-5	TRBV3-1/TRBV3-2	TRBD1	TGTGCCAGCAGTCAATCGGGCCCGTGGGACAGGGATCAGCCCCAGCATTTT	CASSQSGPWDRDQPQHF
many	TRBJ1-4	TRBV5-6	.	TGTGCCAGCAGCCTCCGCCAGGGATCGCGAAGAGAAAAACTGTTTTTT	CASSLRQGSRREKLFF
many	TRBJ2-1	TRBV4-2	TRBD2	TGTGCCACCGCGGGAACGGGAGGTAGGGATGAGCAGTTCTTC	CATAGTGGRDEQFF
few	TRBJ2-3	TRBV5-6	.	TGTGCCAGCAGCTTTAAGGAGAGGGCTTCAGATACGCAGTATTTT	CASSFKERASDTQYF
.	TRBJ2-7	TRBV6-6	TRBD2	TGTGCCAGCAGTTACGACAGCGGGGGGTCCTACGAGCAGTACTTC	CASSYDSGGSYEQYF
.	TRBJ2-1	TRBV18	TRBD2	TGTGCCAGCTCACCACCAGGTCTAGCGGGAGTTTACAATGAGCAGTTCTTC	CASSPPGLAGVYNEQFF